This T cell receptor beta chain originates from a study of control samples from healthy donors and cancer patients. V lost 0 bases and J lost 5, with 9 bases in between. Germline CDR1 SGHRS, CDR2 YFSETQ. The CDR3 runs 14 residues. This clone was recorded only once. Method: immunoSEQ multiplex PCR; TCRdb's copy keeps in-frame clones and lacks some. The data show fewer than 60,000 clones, roughly 95% seen once. The chain has TRBV5-1 and TRBJ2-1; tentative D call: TRBD1 (6 bases). The sequence was collected from a man younger than 40 in good health. The specimen sequenced was blood. The CDR3 DNA reads TGCGCCAGCAGCTTGGTAGGGGGTGACAATGAGCAGTTCTTC. Translation gives CASSLVGGDNEQFF.